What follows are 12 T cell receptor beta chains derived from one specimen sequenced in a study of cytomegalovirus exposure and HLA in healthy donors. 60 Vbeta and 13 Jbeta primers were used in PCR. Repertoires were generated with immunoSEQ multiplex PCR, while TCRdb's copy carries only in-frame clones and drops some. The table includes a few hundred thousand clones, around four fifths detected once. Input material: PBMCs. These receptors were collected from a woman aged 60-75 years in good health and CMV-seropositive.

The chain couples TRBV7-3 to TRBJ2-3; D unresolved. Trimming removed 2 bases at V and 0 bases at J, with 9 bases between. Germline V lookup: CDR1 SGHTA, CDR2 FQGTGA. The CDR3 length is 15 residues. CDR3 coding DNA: TGTGCCAGCAGCTTAGGGCGCAGTAGCACAGATACGCAGTATTTT. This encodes CASSLGRSSTDTQYF.

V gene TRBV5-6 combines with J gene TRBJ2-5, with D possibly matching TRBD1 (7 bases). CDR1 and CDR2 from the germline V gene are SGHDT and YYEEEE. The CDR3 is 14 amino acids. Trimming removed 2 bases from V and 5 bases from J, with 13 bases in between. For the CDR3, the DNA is TGTGCCAGCAGCTTTTCCCCAGGGGGGGAGACCCAGTACTTC. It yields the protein CASSFSPGGETQYF.

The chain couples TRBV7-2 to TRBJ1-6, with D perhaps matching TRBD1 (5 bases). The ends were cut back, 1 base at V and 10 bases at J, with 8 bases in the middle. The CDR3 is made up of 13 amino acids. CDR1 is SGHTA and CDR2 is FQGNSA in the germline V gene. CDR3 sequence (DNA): TGTGCCAGCAGCTTAGAAGGGGAATCACCCCTCCACTTT. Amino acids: CASSLEGESPLHF.

Here the CDR3 reads CSTRTDLYGYTF. The CDR3 DNA reads as TGCAGCACCAGGACAGATCTCTATGGCTACACCTTC. The gene calls are TRBV29-1 and TRBJ1-2; a weak D match, TRBD1 (6 bases). The CDR3 loop spans 12 amino acids. Trimming cost V 8 bases and J 4 bases, with 14 bases left between them. Germline V gives CDR1 SQVTM, CDR2 ANQGSEA.

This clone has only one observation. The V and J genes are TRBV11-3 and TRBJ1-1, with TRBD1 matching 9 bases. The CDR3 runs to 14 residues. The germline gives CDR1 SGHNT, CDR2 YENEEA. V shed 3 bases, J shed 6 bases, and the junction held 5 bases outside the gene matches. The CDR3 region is CASSLGQGFAEAFF. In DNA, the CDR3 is TGTGCCAGCAGCTTGGGACAGGGATTCGCTGAAGCTTTCTTT.

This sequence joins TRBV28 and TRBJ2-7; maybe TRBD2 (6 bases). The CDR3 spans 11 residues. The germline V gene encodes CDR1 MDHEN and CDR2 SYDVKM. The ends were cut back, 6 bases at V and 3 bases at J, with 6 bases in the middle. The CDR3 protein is CASRTSYEQYF. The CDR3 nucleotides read TGTGCCAGCAGGACTAGCTACGAGCAGTACTTC.

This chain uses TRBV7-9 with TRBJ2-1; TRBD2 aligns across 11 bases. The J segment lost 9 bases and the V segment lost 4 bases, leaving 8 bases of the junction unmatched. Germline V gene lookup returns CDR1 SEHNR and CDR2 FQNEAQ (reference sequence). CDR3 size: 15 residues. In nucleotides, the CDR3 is TGTGCCAGCAGCTCGGGACTAGCGGAGGTGGGTGAGCAGTTCTTC. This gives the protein CASSSGLAEVGEQFF.

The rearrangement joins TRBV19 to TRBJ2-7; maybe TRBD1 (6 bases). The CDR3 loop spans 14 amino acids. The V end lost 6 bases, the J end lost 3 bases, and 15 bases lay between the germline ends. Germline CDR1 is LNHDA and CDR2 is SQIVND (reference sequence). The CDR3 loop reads CASSPGHLFYEQYF. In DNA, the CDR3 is TGTGCCAGTAGCCCGGGACACCTTTTCTACGAGCAGTACTTC.

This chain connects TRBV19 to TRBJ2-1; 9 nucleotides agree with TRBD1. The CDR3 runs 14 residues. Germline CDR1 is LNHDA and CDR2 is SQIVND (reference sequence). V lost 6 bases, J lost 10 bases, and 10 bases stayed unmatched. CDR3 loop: CASSRDRVFWEQFF. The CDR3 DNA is TGTGCCAGTAGCCGGGACAGGGTCTTTTGGGAGCAGTTCTTC.

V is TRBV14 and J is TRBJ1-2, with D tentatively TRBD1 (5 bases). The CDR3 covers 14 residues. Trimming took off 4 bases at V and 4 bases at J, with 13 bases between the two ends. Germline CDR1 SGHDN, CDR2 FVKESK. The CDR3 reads CASSPPGFGYGYTF. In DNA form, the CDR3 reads TGTGCCAGCAGCCCACCAGGGTTCGGCTATGGCTACACCTTC.

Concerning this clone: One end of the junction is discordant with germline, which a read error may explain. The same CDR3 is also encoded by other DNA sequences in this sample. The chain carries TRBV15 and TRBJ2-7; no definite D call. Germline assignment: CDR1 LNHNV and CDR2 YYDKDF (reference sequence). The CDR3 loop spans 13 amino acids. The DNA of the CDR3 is TGTGCCACCAGCAGAGATGCGGCATCGCACCGAAACTTC. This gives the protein CATSRDAASHRNF.

For the CDR3, the DNA is TGTGCCAGCAGCTTAGGTCGGGCTAGCGGGAGTCAGGATGAGCAGTTCTTC. It codes for CASSLGRASGSQDEQFF. The chain uses TRBV11-3 and TRBJ2-1; TRBD2 matches 10 bases. V trimming: 1 base; J trimming: 8 bases; junction bases outside the gene matches: 11. The V gene's germline CDR1 is SGHNT and CDR2 YENEEA. This CDR3 contains 17 residues.